Listed here are 22 T cell receptor beta chains from one sample, sequenced in a study of cytotoxic CD8 clonotypes in ibrutinib-treated CLL. The protocol was immunoSEQ multiplex PCR, while the TCRdb copy is restricted to in-frame clones and leaves out a portion. The table lists around 53,000 clones, roughly 54% of them singletons, with more than 20% in the top ten. The source material was PBMCs, sampled at disease progression, from a patient treated with ibrutinib. Every receptor here comes from a human donor with chronic lymphocytic leukemia.

V and J are TRBV7-9 and TRBJ2-7; a weak D match, TRBD2 (5 bases). V was clipped by 1 base and J by 3 bases, with 16 bases between them. CDR3 size: 16 residues. Germline assignment: CDR1 SEHNR and CDR2 FQNEAQ (reference sequence). CDR3 bases: TGTGCCAGCAGCTTAGTTGGTCGACATGGGAGCTACGAGCAGTACTTC. Encoded protein: CASSLVGRHGSYEQYF.

The chain couples TRBV6-1 to TRBJ1-1; no reliable D call. The CDR3 spans 10 residues. Germline CDR1 MNHNS, CDR2 SASEGT. The V and J ends lost 4 bases and 9 bases respectively, with 6 bases between them. DNA of the CDR3: TGTGCCAGCAGTGTGGGGAAAGCTTTCTTT. This sequence encodes CASSVGKAFF.

This clone was counted only a few times. J is TRBJ2-7 and V is TRBV7-6; tentative D call: TRBD2 (5 bases). The CDR3 sequence is 13 residues long. The ends were cut back, 4 bases at V and 2 bases at J, with 9 bases in the middle. CDR1 is SGHVS, CDR2 FNYEAQ, per germline. CDR3 region: CASSSDGTYEQYF. The CDR3 region has the DNA TGTGCCAGCAGCTCCGACGGGACCTACGAGCAGTACTTC.

The J gene is TRBJ1-1, the V gene TRBV28; D is uncertain. Germline V gene data show CDR1 as MDHEN and CDR2 as SYDVKM. V was cut by 6 bases and J by 6 bases, with 11 bases left in between. The CDR3 is 12 residues long. The CDR3 DNA follows: TGTGCCAGCAGGCCCCTCCGCGCTGAAGCTTTCTTT. Residues: CASRPLRAEAFF.

This chain links TRBV10-1 with TRBJ1-5; D unresolved. The CDR3 spans 14 residues. Germline CDR1 and CDR2: WNHNN and SYGVQD (reference sequence). V lost 8 bases to trimming and J lost 3 bases, with 14 bases between them. The CDR3 DNA reads TGCGCCAGCCACAGAACCGACTCCAATCAGCCCCAGCATTTT. Protein: CASHRTDSNQPQHF.

This clone was picked up a small number of times. The V call is TRBV6-5, the J call TRBJ2-7; 7 bases align to TRBD1. The V segment lost 4 bases and the J segment 3 bases; nucleotides outside the gene matches: 6. This CDR3 has 14 residues. The germline V gene has CDR1 MNHEY and CDR2 SVGAGI. The CDR3 DNA follows: TGTGCCAGCAGTTCCGGGACAGCTTTCTACGAGCAGTACTTC. Protein sequence: CASSSGTAFYEQYF.

The chain has TRBV29-1 and TRBJ2-1, with TRBD2 as a possible D gene (6 bases). V was shortened by 6 bases and J by 4 bases, with 19 bases between the two germline ends. The CDR3 spans 15 residues. CDR1 and CDR2 from the germline V gene are SQVTM and ANQGSEA. The CDR3 nucleotides are TGCAGCGTCCACAAGGGGAGCGGGTCTTACAATGAGCAGTTCTTC. Residues: CSVHKGSGSYNEQFF.

V usage is TRBV30 and J usage is TRBJ1-2, with D uncertain. Per the germline V gene, CDR1 is GTSNPN and CDR2 is SVGIG (reference sequence). This CDR3 comprises 11 residues. V dropped 1 base and J dropped 7 bases, with 7 bases sitting between them. The CDR3 sequence is CAWSAEAGYTF. For the CDR3, the DNA is TGTGCCTGGAGTGCGGAGGCTGGCTACACCTTC.

The V call is TRBV25-1, the J call TRBJ1-3; D unclear. This CDR3 comprises 15 residues. Per germline, CDR1 MGHDK and CDR2 SYGVNS. The germline V and J ends were trimmed by 3 bases and 0 bases, with 9 bases remaining between them. CDR3 loop: CASSEWVISGNTIYF. CDR3 sequence (DNA): TGTGCCAGCAGTGAGTGGGTGATCTCTGGAAACACCATATATTTT. Variable domain in full (rest from reference TRBV25-1 and TRBJ1-3): EADIYQTPRYLVIGTGKKITLECSQTMGHDKMYWYQQDPGMELHLIHYSYGVNSTEKGDLSSESTVSRIRTEHFPLTLESARPSHTSQYLCASSEWVISGNTIYFGEGSWLTVV.

This chain links TRBV5-1 with TRBJ1-4; a weak D match, TRBD1 (5 bases). This CDR3 contains 15 residues. Germline V gives CDR1 SGHRS, CDR2 YFSETQ. Trimming cost V 1 base and J 5 bases, with 12 bases left between them. In DNA, the CDR3 is TGCGCCAGCAGCTTGCTCGGGGCACCGAATGAAAAACTGTTTTTT. Amino acid sequence: CASSLLGAPNEKLFF. The full variable domain, rest sourced from reference TRBV5-1 and TRBJ1-4, is KAGVTQTPRYLIKTRGQQVTLSCSPISGHRSVSWYQQTPGQGLQFLFEYFSETQRNKGNFPGRFSGRQFSNSRSEMNVSTLELGDSALYLCASSLLGAPNEKLFFGSGTQLSVL.

This clone appeared a few times. The chain has TRBV5-1 and TRBJ2-5; 7 positions agree with TRBD1. V lost 3 bases to trimming and J lost 5 bases; unmatched junction nucleotides: 4. The V gene's germline CDR1 is SGHRS and CDR2 YFSETQ. The CDR3 totals 13 residues. CDR3 in amino acids: CASSSGQLETQYF. DNA of the CDR3: TGCGCCAGCAGCTCGGGACAGTTGGAGACCCAGTACTTC.

The V and J genes are TRBV5-1 and TRBJ2-6; 7 bases line up with TRBD1. J gave up 1 base and V 2 bases, and 6 bases lay outside the gene matches. CDR3 length: 17 amino acids. CDR1 SGHRS and CDR2 YFSETQ come from the germline V gene. The CDR3 protein is CASSFGTASSGANVLTF. The CDR3 nucleotides are TGCGCCAGCAGCTTTGGGACAGCCTCATCTGGGGCCAACGTCCTGACTTTC.

This chain uses TRBV4-1 with TRBJ1-3, with D uncertain. The V end was cut by 2 bases, the J end by 0 bases, with 11 bases between. Germline CDR1 reads MGHRA; CDR2 reads YSYEKL. The CDR3 totals 16 residues. The CDR3 loop reads CASSQFGPDSGNTIYF. CDR3 sequence (DNA): TGCGCCAGCAGCCAATTCGGGCCTGACTCTGGAAACACCATATATTTT.

This chain links TRBV9 with TRBJ2-5; D unresolved. The ends were cut back, 0 bases at V and 5 bases at J, with 8 bases in the middle. The V gene's germline CDR1 is SGDLS and CDR2 YYNGEE. The length of the CDR3 is 13 residues. The CDR3 spells CASSVGEAETQYF. CDR3 nucleotide sequence: TGTGCCAGCAGCGTAGGGGAAGCGGAGACCCAGTACTTC.

J is TRBJ2-7 and V is TRBV25-1; 8 nucleotides align to TRBD1. V lost 3 bases to trimming and J lost 3 bases; unmatched junction nucleotides: 10. Looked up from germline, CDR1 is MGHDK and CDR2 is SYGVNS. This CDR3 has 16 amino acids. The CDR3, as DNA: TGTGCCAGCAGTGACCGACAGGGGCCGAGTCTCTACGAGCAGTACTTC. It codes for CASSDRQGPSLYEQYF.

J is TRBJ2-7 and V is TRBV28; D remains ambiguous. With 5 bases removed from V and 0 bases from J, the gap between germline ends came to 5 bases. This CDR3 region has 12 residues. Germline CDR1 reads MDHEN; CDR2 reads SYDVKM. CDR3 nucleotide sequence: TGTGCCAGCAGTCCATACTCCTACGAGCAGTACTTC. Protein: CASSPYSYEQYF.

V is TRBV11-3 and J is TRBJ2-7; D uncertain. The length of the CDR3 is 15 residues. V was pared by 5 bases and J by 0 bases, with 14 bases between. Looked up from germline, CDR1 is SGHNT and CDR2 is YENEEA. The CDR3 loop is CASSITSGFSYEQYF. The CDR3 DNA reads TGTGCCAGCAGCATAACATCAGGATTCTCCTACGAGCAGTACTTC. The variable domain in full, with the rest retrieved from reference TRBV11-3 and TRBJ2-7, is EAGVVQSPRYKIIEKKQPVAFWCNPISGHNTLYWYLQNLGQGPELLIRYENEEAVDDSQLPKDRFSAERLKGVDSTLKIQPAELGDSAVYLCASSITSGFSYEQYFGPGTRLTVT.

This clone appeared a few times. The chain carries TRBV4-2 and TRBJ1-3, with D unclear. The CDR3 loop spans 12 amino acids. Germline assignment: CDR1 LGHNA and CDR2 YNFKEQ. Between the trimmed V and J ends, which lost 4 bases and 8 bases, there was a span of 9 bases. In nucleotides, the CDR3 is TGTGCCAGCAGCCGAGGCTCTGACACCATATATTTT. Its protein product is CASSRGSDTIYF.

The chain uses TRBV5-1 and TRBJ2-3; no clear D. The germline V and J ends were trimmed by 0 bases and 0 bases, with 5 bases remaining between them. Germline-derived CDR1 and CDR2 are SGHRS and YFSETQ. The CDR3 has 14 amino acids. The CDR3 DNA sequence: TGCGCCAGCAGCTTGGTTGGTAGCACAGATACGCAGTATTTT. Protein sequence: CASSLVGSTDTQYF.

V gene TRBV4-1 combines with J gene TRBJ1-5; D is perhaps TRBD1 (5 bases). The CDR3 contains 14 residues. Germline CDR1 MGHRA, CDR2 YSYEKL. V was shortened by 0 bases and J by 5 bases, with 8 bases between the two germline ends. CDR3 sequence reads: CASSQDPTDQPQHF. CDR3 DNA sequence: TGCGCCAGCAGCCAAGATCCGACAGATCAGCCCCAGCATTTT.

This chain links TRBV21-1 with TRBJ2-7; TRBD1, as called in the table, went unchecked against the DNA. TRBV21-1 is shown as a pseudogene. This CDR3 is 14 amino acids long. The CDR3 reads CASSLQGNTYEQYF. The CDR3 nucleotides read TGTGCCAGCAGCTTACAGGGTAACACCTACGAGCAGTACTTC.

This clone appeared a single time. The chain is built from TRBV5-6 and TRBJ2-1, with a weak D call TRBD1 (5 bases). This CDR3 has 16 amino acids. The germline V gene encodes CDR1 SGHDT and CDR2 YYEEEE. V was shortened by 0 bases and J by 1 base, with 11 bases between the two germline ends. This CDR3 is CASSLEGAVSYNEQFF. CDR3 bases: TGTGCCAGCAGCTTGGAAGGGGCAGTTTCCTACAATGAGCAGTTCTTC. The full variable domain, with the rest looked up from reference TRBV5-6 and TRBJ2-1, is DAGVTQSPTHLIKTRGQQVTLRCSPKSGHDTVSWYQQALGQGPQFIFQYYEEEERQRGNFPDRFSGHQFPNYSSELNVNALLLGDSALYLCASSLEGAVSYNEQFFGPGTRLTVL.